Each of the 10 T cell receptor beta chains below was sequenced from the same sample in a study of CD8 T cells in Susac syndrome. A quantity of roughly 0.5 to 1 ug RNA underwent reverse transcription using random hexamers. One entry per CDR3 protein, called by TCRdb with MiXCR from the immunoSEQ multiplex PCR reads. Among around 130,000 distinct CDR3 sequences listed, 80% were seen once. The sample comprised CD8+ T cells from PBMCs. These receptors all stem from a human donor with multiple sclerosis.

This clonotype appeared a single time. The rearrangement joins TRBV27 to TRBJ1-2; D gene ambiguous. V lost 3 bases and J lost 0, with 17 bases in between. Per the germline V gene, CDR1 is MNHEY and CDR2 is SMNVEV (reference sequence). The CDR3 is 17 residues long. The DNA for the CDR3 is TGTGCCAGCAGTTTGAGGAAAGGGAGGTTCGCTAACTATGGCTACACCTTC. Its protein product is CASSLRKGRFANYGYTF.

V gene TRBV4-1 combines with J gene TRBJ1-1, with D maybe TRBD1 (5 bases). The germline V gene has CDR1 MGHRA and CDR2 YSYEKL. V shed 0 bases and J shed 2 bases, with 7 bases lying between them. The CDR3 runs 14 residues. In nucleotides, the CDR3 is TGCGCCAGCAGCCAAGAGGGGGTTAACACTGAAGCTTTCTTT. Its protein product is CASSQEGVNTEAFF.

This chain joins TRBV19 and TRBJ1-1; D is perhaps TRBD1 (5 bases). Deletions cut 0 bases from V and 1 base from J, with 9 bases between. Germline loops: CDR1 LNHDA, CDR2 SQIVND (reference sequence). The CDR3 covers 15 residues. The CDR3 loop is CASSIERGRNTEAFF. CDR3 bases: TGTGCCAGTAGTATAGAGCGGGGCAGGAACACTGAAGCTTTCTTT.

The chain joins TRBV2 to TRBJ2-1, with unresolved D. The end of the DNA aligns better with TRBJ2-7, so the J call may be wrong. The CDR3 is 15 residues long. Germline assignment: CDR1 SNHLY and CDR2 FYNNEI. CDR3 sequence: CVSSDWRTKPYEQYV. CDR3 sequence (DNA): TGTGTCAGCAGTGACTGGCGGACCAAACCCTACGAGCAGTACGTC.

V is TRBV11-2 and J is TRBJ2-5; D is unresolved. Germline V gene sequence: CDR1 SGHAT, CDR2 FQNNGV. Trimming cost V 5 bases and J 2 bases, with 24 bases left between them. The CDR3 contains 18 residues. The CDR3: CASSPQCRCGPQQETQYF. DNA for the CDR3: TGTGCCAGCAGCCCCCAGTGCCGGTGTGGACCCCAACAAGAGACCCAGTACTTC.

The J gene is TRBJ2-3, the V gene TRBV2; TRBD2 aligns across 12 bases. With V trimmed by 6 bases and J by 5 bases, 9 bases remained unmatched. This CDR3 is 16 amino acids long. From germline, CDR1 is SNHLY and CDR2 FYNNEI. The CDR3 here is CASRQLAGGEEDTQYF. Written as DNA, the CDR3 is TGTGCCAGCAGACAACTAGCGGGGGGAGAGGAAGATACGCAGTATTTT.

The V and J genes are TRBV21-1 and TRBJ2-6; the table's D call TRBD1 went unverified against the DNA. TRBV21-1 is deemed a pseudogene. The CDR3 is 20 residues long. This chain's CDR3 is CASSKVEREYRLPGANVLTF. The CDR3 DNA reads TGTGCCAGCAGCAAAGTCGAAAGGGAATACAGGCTCCCTGGGGCCAACGTCCTGACTTTC.

This clonotype was recorded a few times. The V and J genes are TRBV19 and TRBJ1-5; D gene unclear. The CDR3 consists of 13 residues. V was pared by 7 bases and J by 2 bases, with 9 bases between. Looked up from germline, CDR1 is LNHDA and CDR2 is SQIVND (reference sequence). This CDR3 is CASTSLGNQPQHF. The CDR3 DNA is TGTGCCAGTACGTCCCTTGGCAATCAGCCCCAGCATTTT.

The V gene is TRBV4-1, the J gene TRBJ2-1; 7 nucleotides align to TRBD1. Looked up from germline, CDR1 is MGHRA and CDR2 is YSYEKL. This CDR3 is 19 amino acids long. Germline trimming cut 1 base from V and 4 bases from J; bases unmatched to any gene: 16. The CDR3 reads CASSQGLSLGTVNYNEQFF. The CDR3 region has the DNA TGCGCCAGCAGCCAAGGGCTTTCTTTAGGGACAGTGAATTACAATGAGCAGTTCTTC.

The chain uses TRBV7-9 and TRBJ2-5; a possible D gene is TRBD2 (6 bases). Deletions cut 1 base from V and 4 bases from J, with 10 bases between. Germline V gene lookup returns CDR1 SEHNR and CDR2 FQNEAQ (reference sequence). This CDR3 has 14 residues. DNA for the CDR3: TGTGCCAGCAGCTTAGTGCGGGGATCAGAGACCCAGTACTTC. Translation: CASSLVRGSETQYF.